These T cell receptor beta chains were read from a single sample in a study of T cell repertoires in cytomegalovirus infection. TCRdb reprocessed the reads via MiXCR and lists one record per CDR3 protein. Altogether around 270,000 distinct CDR3 sequences are present, around 9% being singletons, with the ten largest covering more than 12%. Source material: PBMCs. The source is a human donor in good health (CMV status not recorded). Some clones in this sample may be carry-over from other donors' samples. The CDR3 runs from the conserved cysteine through the conserved F or W. The D gene is left open where the match is weak. Size values are once, few and many counts, or a class for expanded clones, and some rows have none.

TRBV7-2	many	TRBD1	TRBJ2-5	CASSSEQGWETQYF	TGTGCCAGCAGTTCGGAACAGGGGTGGGAGACCCAGTACTTC
TRBV5-4	few	TRBD2	TRBJ2-1	CASTAQRGGLEEQFF	TGTGCCAGCACCGCCCAGCGGGGGGGCCTTGAAGAGCAGTTCTTC
TRBV2	-	-	TRBJ1-2	CASSEDSAYGYTF	TGTGCCAGCAGCGAGGACAGTGCCTATGGCTACACCTTC
TRBV20-1	-	TRBD2	TRBJ2-7	CSAEVTSDPYEQYF	TGCAGTGCAGAAGTAACTAGCGACCCCTACGAGCAGTACTTC
TRBV6-5	many	-	TRBJ1-4	CASSSWSGEKLFF	TGTGCCAGCAGTTCTTGGTCGGGCGAAAAACTGTTTTTT
TRBV7-2	many	-	TRBJ1-1	CASTLMGGNTEAFF	TGTGCCAGCACCCTCATGGGGGGGAACACTGAAGCTTTCTTT
TRBV20-1	-	TRBD2	TRBJ2-7	CSARDGGQLAGGPYEQYF	TGCAGTGCTAGAGACGGGGGGCAACTAGCGGGAGGACCCTACGAGCAGTACTTC
TRBV6-2/TRBV6-3	many	-	TRBJ2-5	CASSRSRGPETQYF	TGTGCCAGCAGTAGATCTCGGGGGCCAGAGACCCAGTACTTC
TRBV3-1	many	-	TRBJ2-3	CASSQDLDTQVTQYF	TGTGCCAGCAGCCAAGATCTTGATACTCAAGTGACGCAGTATTTT
TRBV19	few	TRBD1	TRBJ1-1	CASSLGQASTEAFF	TGTGCCAGTAGTTTGGGACAGGCGAGCACTGAAGCTTTCTTT
TRBV20-1	-	-	TRBJ2-7	CSAAAGTWTHEQYF	TGCAGTGCCGCGGCCGGGACATGGACCCACGAGCAGTACTTC
TRBV6-2/TRBV6-3	few	TRBD1	TRBJ1-5	CASSYPGGTGNQPQHF	TGTGCCAGCAGTTACCCAGGGGGGACAGGAAATCAGCCCCAGCATTTT
TRBV7-2	many	TRBD2	TRBJ2-7	CASSGGTSGGASGEQYF	TGTGCCAGCAGCGGAGGGACTAGCGGGGGGGCCTCGGGCGAGCAGTACTTC
TRBV5-1	many	-	TRBJ1-3	CASSPGHASGNTIYF	TGCGCCAGCAGCCCAGGACATGCCTCTGGAAACACCATATATTTT
TRBV14	-	TRBD2	TRBJ2-2	CASSPGLAVLTPGELFF	TGTGCCAGCAGCCCGGGACTAGCGGTACTCACACCCGGGGAGCTGTTTTTT
TRBV4-3	many	-	TRBJ1-2	CASSQDQRGGYGYTF	TGCGCCAGCAGCCAAGACCAGAGAGGGGGCTATGGCTACACCTTC
TRBV20-1	-	-	TRBJ2-2	CSARGFISGGELFF	TGCAGTGCTAGAGGGTTCATTTCGGGCGGGGAGCTGTTTTTT
TRBV19	few	TRBD1	TRBJ1-5	CASSIVQGQGGNQPQHF	TGTGCCAGTAGTATAGTGCAAGGACAGGGTGGCAATCAGCCCCAGCATTTT
TRBV11-3	many	-	TRBJ1-6	CASGQLVESPLHF	TGTGCCAGCGGACAGCTCGTGGAGTCACCCCTCCACTTT
TRBV7-2	few	TRBD2	TRBJ2-1	CASSLESSRTRLNEQFF	TGTGCCAGCAGCTTAGAATCTAGTAGGACTAGACTAAATGAGCAGTTCTTC
TRBV9	-	TRBD1	TRBJ1-1	CASSVAPGGINTEAFF	TGTGCCAGCAGCGTAGCTCCAGGGGGGATCAACACTGAAGCTTTCTTT
TRBV6-2/TRBV6-3	-	TRBD1	TRBJ1-5	CASAPSGGGNQPQHF	TGTGCCAGCGCGCCGTCAGGGGGCGGCAATCAGCCCCAGCATTTT
TRBV7-6	many	-	TRBJ1-2	CASSLADRANYGYTF	TGTGCCAGCAGCTTAGCGGACAGAGCTAACTATGGCTACACCTTC